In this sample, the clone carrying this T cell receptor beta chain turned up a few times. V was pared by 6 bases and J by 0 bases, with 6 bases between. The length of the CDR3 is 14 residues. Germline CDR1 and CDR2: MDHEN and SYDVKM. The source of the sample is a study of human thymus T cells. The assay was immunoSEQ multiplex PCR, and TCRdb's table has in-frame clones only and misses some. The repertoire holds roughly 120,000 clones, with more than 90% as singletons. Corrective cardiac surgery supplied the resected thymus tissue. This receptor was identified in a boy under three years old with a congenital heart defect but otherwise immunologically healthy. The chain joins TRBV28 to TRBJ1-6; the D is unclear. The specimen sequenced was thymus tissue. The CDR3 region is CASRGSSYNSPLHF. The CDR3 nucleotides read TGTGCCAGCAGAGGGAGCTCCTATAATTCACCCCTCCACTTT. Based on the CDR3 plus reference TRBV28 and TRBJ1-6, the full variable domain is DVKVTQSSRYLVKRTGEKVFLECVQDMDHENMFWYRQDPGLGLRLIYFSYDVKMKEKGDIPEGYSVSREKKERFSLILESASTNQTSMYLCASRGSSYNSPLHFGNGTRLTVT.